Below are 6 T cell receptor beta chains sequenced from a single sample in a study of blood T cells in healthy people across ages. For the second PCR, which ran for roughly 6 to 12 cycles, a sample-barcoded 5' primer and a J-beta primer mix were used. TCRdb analysed the 5' RACE reads with MiXCR anew, one entry per CDR3 protein. This sample carries fewer than 900,000 distinct CDR3 sequences, over 45% of them seen once, and the ten largest clones take under 35%. Sequenced: blood. These receptors came from a woman aged 55 to 70 in good health.

This clonotype showed up just a few times. The rearrangement uses TRBV15 and TRBJ2-4; TRBD1 matches 9 bases. This CDR3 has 16 residues. Germline loops: CDR1 LNHNV, CDR2 YYDKDF (reference sequence). Trimming cost V 0 bases and J 0 bases; bases outside gene matches: 0. For the CDR3, the DNA is TGTGCCACCAGCAGAGAGGGACAGGGAGCCAAAAACATTCAGTACTTC. Encoded protein: CATSREGQGAKNIQYF.

The rearrangement joins TRBV4-3 to TRBJ2-5; D remains unclear. The V gene lost 0 bases and the J gene lost 7 bases, with 9 bases spanning the gap. Looked up from germline, CDR1 is LGHNA and CDR2 is YSLEER. CDR3 length: 13 residues. The CDR3 DNA is TGCGCCAGCAGCCAAGAGTGTCGGGTGACCCAGTACTTC. Translated, it gives CASSQECRVTQYF.

V and J are TRBV20-1 and TRBJ2-7; 8 bases line up with TRBD1. With 3 bases clipped from V and 1 base from J, the junction kept 8 bases outside the gene matches. Germline V gives CDR1 DFQATT, CDR2 SNEGSKA (reference sequence). There are 15 residues in the CDR3. CDR3 amino acids: CSASSPGTGSYEQYF. The CDR3 nucleotides are TGCAGTGCTAGTAGTCCCGGGACAGGTTCCTACGAGCAGTACTTC.

This clonotype was counted between two and nine times. This chain uses TRBV15 with TRBJ2-7; 9 nucleotides line up with TRBD2. The V gene end was trimmed by 2 bases and the J gene end by 7 bases; junction bases not matched to a gene: 9. The CDR3 has 15 amino acids. Per germline, CDR1 LNHNV and CDR2 YYDKDF (reference sequence). The CDR3 DNA is TGTGCCACCAGCAGATCCACTAGCGGGTACAATGAGCAGTACTTC. This translates into CATSRSTSGYNEQYF.

This clonotype has just a few counts. The V and J genes are TRBV7-9 and TRBJ2-7; no reliable D call. The CDR3 is 14 residues long. V dropped 1 base and J dropped 6 bases, with 13 bases sitting between them. Per the germline V gene, CDR1 is SEHNR and CDR2 is FQNEAQ (reference sequence). The CDR3 loop reads CASSLEGGRTEQYF. The CDR3, as DNA: TGTGCCAGCAGCTTAGAGGGCGGCCGTACCGAGCAGTACTTC.

This clonotype was seen only once. Mismatch with germline at one junction end may stem from a read error. V is TRBV24-1 and J is TRBJ2-1, with D uncertain. CDR3 size: 12 residues. CDR1 is KGHDR, CDR2 SFDVKD, per germline. The CDR3 loop is CATGDLFDEQFF. CDR3 coding DNA: TGTGCCACCGGTGATTTGTTTGATGAGCAGTTCTTC.